Each of the 16 T cell receptor beta chains below was sequenced from the same sample in a study of blood T cell repertoires in COVID-19. Generated by immunoSEQ multiplex PCR, the TCRdb table keeps only in-frame clones and is missing some. The sample lists tens of thousands of clones; 88% were seen once. The material sequenced was peripheral blood. These receptors all stem from a human donor with active COVID-19. The donor label of this sample is uncertain.

CDR3 sequence (DNA): TGTGCCAGTACCCTCTCCGGGACTAGTGTGGAGACCCAGTACTTC. Amino acid sequence: CASTLSGTSVETQYF. V is TRBV19 and J is TRBJ2-5, with TRBD2 matching 8 bases. The CDR3 extends over 15 amino acids. Germline trimming cut 7 bases from V and 5 bases from J; bases unmatched to any gene: 12. From germline, CDR1 is LNHDA and CDR2 SQIVND (reference sequence).

The chain is built from TRBV11-2 and TRBJ2-7, with D possibly matching TRBD2 (5 bases). This CDR3 region has 12 residues. The germline V gene has CDR1 SGHAT and CDR2 FQNNGV. Trimming took 1 base from V and 6 from J, leaving 7 bases between them. The CDR3 loop is CASSLGGSEQYF. The CDR3 nucleotides read TGTGCCAGCAGCTTAGGAGGGAGCGAGCAGTACTTC.

This rearrangement joins TRBV6-6 to TRBJ2-7, with 12 positions matching TRBD1. Looked up from germline, CDR1 is MNHNY and CDR2 is SVGAGI (reference sequence). The CDR3 is 16 amino acids. V shed 4 bases, J shed 1 base, and the junction held 5 bases outside the gene matches. The CDR3 loop reads CASSSTGQGASYEQYF. The CDR3 bases are TGTGCCAGCAGTTCGACGGGACAGGGGGCTTCCTACGAGCAGTACTTC.

This chain uses TRBV7-2 with TRBJ2-5, with 13 positions matching TRBD2. J was trimmed by 5 bases and V by 5 bases; bases with no gene match: 8. This CDR3 spans 16 amino acids. Germline V gene data show CDR1 as SGHTA and CDR2 as FQGNSA. The CDR3 is CASSPQGLAGQETQYF. Written as DNA, the CDR3 is TGTGCCAGCAGCCCACAGGGACTAGCGGGGCAGGAGACCCAGTACTTC.

J is TRBJ2-3 and V is TRBV5-1; D is unresolved. Per germline, CDR1 SGHRS and CDR2 YFSETQ. This CDR3 is 16 amino acids long. V was trimmed by 1 base and J by 0 bases, leaving 12 bases between them. DNA for the CDR3: TGCGCCAGCAGCTTGTTAACTAAACCTAGCACAGATACGCAGTATTTT. Translated, it gives CASSLLTKPSTDTQYF.

This clone was recorded a few times. J is TRBJ2-5 and V is TRBV24-1; no definite D call. CDR3 length: 11 amino acids. The V end was cut by 12 bases, the J end by 3 bases, with 10 bases between. Germline CDR1 is KGHDR and CDR2 is SFDVKD. CDR3 amino acids: CAARPEETQYF. For the CDR3, the DNA is TGTGCCGCCCGTCCGGAAGAGACCCAGTACTTC.

The chain has TRBV5-6 and TRBJ1-3; TRBD1 aligns across 7 bases. Germline V CDR1 and CDR2: SGHDT, YYEEEE. The CDR3 sequence is 17 residues long. V shed 0 bases, J shed 6 bases, and the junction held 12 bases outside the gene matches. This chain's CDR3 is CASSLDGRGLTENTIYF. CDR3 bases: TGTGCCAGCAGCTTGGATGGCAGGGGGTTAACGGAAAACACCATATATTTT.

The genes are TRBV27 and TRBJ1-1, with no clear D. The CDR3 extends over 13 amino acids. Trimming pared 2 bases from V and 1 base from J, leaving 5 bases between. CDR1 MNHEY and CDR2 SMNVEV come from the germline V gene (reference sequence). DNA of the CDR3: TGTGCCAGCAGTTTACGGGGGAACACTGAAGCTTTCTTT. Translated, it gives CASSLRGNTEAFF.

V is TRBV14 and J is TRBJ2-5; D remains unclear. The V gene lost 5 bases and the J gene lost 7 bases, with 11 bases spanning the gap. This CDR3 has 12 residues. The V gene's germline CDR1 is SGHDN and CDR2 FVKESK. This CDR3 reads CASSAVSWTQYF. The CDR3 bases are TGTGCCAGCAGCGCAGTCTCGTGGACCCAGTACTTC.

Comment on this clone: Other DNA sequences of this sample code for an identical CDR3. The chain employs TRBV20-1 and TRBJ2-7, with a tentative D call TRBD1 (5 bases). The V gene lost 6 bases and the J gene lost 5 bases, with 11 bases spanning the gap. Germline CDR1 DFQATT, CDR2 SNEGSKA (reference sequence). The CDR3 is made up of 11 amino acids. The DNA of the CDR3 is TGCAGTGCGGGTCAGGGAAACGAGCAGTACTTC. As protein: CSAGQGNEQYF.

The chain recombines TRBV5-4 with TRBJ2-7; 10 nucleotides agree with TRBD1. V was pared by 4 bases and J by 1 base, with 8 bases of the junction left unmatched. In germline, CDR1 is SGHNT, CDR2 YYREEE (reference sequence). This CDR3 is 16 amino acids long. This chain's CDR3 is CASSQDRDRGSYEQYF. The CDR3 DNA sequence: TGTGCCAGCAGCCAAGATCGGGACAGGGGTTCCTACGAGCAGTACTTC.

The genes are TRBV5-1 and TRBJ2-6, with TRBD1 as a possible D gene (6 bases). Germline CDR1 is SGHRS and CDR2 is YFSETQ. Trimming shortened V by 7 bases and J by 0 bases, and 14 bases separated the two germline ends. This CDR3 region has 16 residues. DNA of the CDR3: TGCGCCAGCGGCGGGCAGGGGAACTCTGGGGCCAACGTCCTGACTTTC. This encodes CASGGQGNSGANVLTF.

This clone was counted a few times. V usage is TRBV19 and J usage is TRBJ1-2, with a weak D call TRBD1 (6 bases). V lost 0 bases to trimming and J lost 0 bases, with 11 bases between them. The CDR3 runs 16 residues. From germline, CDR1 is LNHDA and CDR2 SQIVND (reference sequence). This CDR3 is CASSIDPGAANYGYTF. The CDR3 nucleotides are TGTGCCAGTAGTATAGACCCAGGGGCGGCTAACTATGGCTACACCTTC.

The V call is TRBV18, the J call TRBJ1-1; TRBD1 agrees at 8 bases. CDR1 is KGHSH and CDR2 is LQKENI in the germline V gene. V shed 3 bases, J shed 5 bases, and the junction held 5 bases outside the gene matches. The CDR3 is 14 residues long. CDR3 loop: CASSPQGAQTEAFF. As DNA, the CDR3 is TGTGCCAGCTCACCTCAGGGGGCACAAACTGAAGCTTTCTTT.

V and J are TRBV6-5 and TRBJ2-3; 8 positions agree with TRBD2. CDR1 MNHEY and CDR2 SVGAGI come from the germline V gene. Trimming cost V 6 bases and J 3 bases; bases outside gene matches: 5. CDR3 length: 14 residues. CDR3 nucleotides: TGTGCCAGCAGGCGTAGCGGGGCTACAGATACGCAGTATTTT. Translating gives CASRRSGATDTQYF.

The chain recombines TRBV4-3 with TRBJ2-1; a possible D gene is TRBD2 (6 bases). This CDR3 has 15 amino acids. V was trimmed by 1 base and J by 0 bases, leaving 7 bases between them. Germline V CDR1 and CDR2: LGHNA, YSLEER. CDR3 residues: CASSQGGVSYNEQFF. The CDR3 DNA reads as TGCGCCAGCAGCCAAGGGGGGGTCTCCTACAATGAGCAGTTCTTC.